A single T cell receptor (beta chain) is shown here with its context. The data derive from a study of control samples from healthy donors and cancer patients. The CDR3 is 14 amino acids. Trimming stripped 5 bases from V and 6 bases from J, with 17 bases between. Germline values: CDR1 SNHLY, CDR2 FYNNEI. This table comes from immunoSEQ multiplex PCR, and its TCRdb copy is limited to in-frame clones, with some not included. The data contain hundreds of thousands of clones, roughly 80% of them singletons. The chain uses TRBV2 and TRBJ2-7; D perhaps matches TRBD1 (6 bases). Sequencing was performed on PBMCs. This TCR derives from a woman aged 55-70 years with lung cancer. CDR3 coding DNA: TGTGCCAGCAGTCGCGACAGGCCTAACGGCGAGCAGTACTTC. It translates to CASSRDRPNGEQYF.